The 23 T cell receptor beta chains below all came from one sample that was sequenced in a study of blood T cell repertoires in COVID-19. Data came from immunoSEQ multiplex PCR; TCRdb stores just in-frame clones and leaves some out. The sample records some 330,000 clones, approximately 87% being singletons. Sequenced: peripheral blood. The source is a woman aged 45 to 65 with active or convalescent COVID-19.

This chain links TRBV6-6 with TRBJ1-6; D perhaps matches TRBD1 (6 bases). Per the germline V gene, CDR1 is MNHNY and CDR2 is SVGAGI (reference sequence). V was pared by 5 bases and J by 10 bases, with 27 bases between. CDR3 length: 18 amino acids. For the CDR3, the DNA is TGTGCCAGCAGTCCCAGCCTTACAGGGACTAGAGGAGGATCACCCCTCCACTTT. It translates to CASSPSLTGTRGGSPLHF.

This clone appeared once. The chain uses TRBV6-2 or TRBV6-3 and TRBJ1-5; D is ambiguous. V shed 4 bases and J shed 5 bases, with 18 bases lying between them. Germline CDR1 is MNHEY and CDR2 is SVGEGT. The CDR3 has 16 amino acids. CDR3 bases: TGTGCCAGCAGTTCCCCCAGGTCGGGGATCGATCAGCCCCAGCATTTT. Residues: CASSSPRSGIDQPQHF.

The rearrangement links TRBV19 to TRBJ2-3, with 9 bases that match TRBD2. Losses at the gene ends were 6 bases for V and 8 bases for J; bases not matched to a gene: 15. CDR3 length: 16 residues. Germline V gene lookup returns CDR1 LNHDA and CDR2 SQIVND (reference sequence). This CDR3 is CASSPLAGQRSATQYF. The CDR3 DNA reads TGTGCCAGTAGCCCACTAGCGGGCCAACGAAGCGCTACGCAGTATTTT.

The chain links TRBV2 to TRBJ1-6, with D tentatively TRBD1 (5 bases). Deletions cut 5 bases from V and 7 bases from J, with 12 bases between. Germline CDR1 is SNHLY and CDR2 is FYNNEI. The CDR3 contains 14 residues. This CDR3 reads CASSNQGRNSPLHF. CDR3 sequence (DNA): TGTGCCAGCAGTAACCAGGGTAGGAATTCACCCCTCCACTTT.

The chain has TRBV23-1 and TRBJ2-7; 10 bases are shared with TRBD2. TRBV23-1 is an ORF, with its function uncertain. The CDR3 loop spans 16 amino acids. The ends lost 0 bases at V and 5 bases at J; junction bases unmatched: 7. CDR3 sequence (DNA): TGCGCCAGCAGTCAATCGAGACGGACTAGCGGTAACGAGCAGTACTTC. Translation gives CASSQSRRTSGNEQYF.

The J gene is TRBJ2-2, the V gene TRBV10-2; TRBD1 aligns across 7 bases. Germline CDR1 and CDR2: WSHSY and SAAADI. The V gene end was trimmed by 4 bases and the J gene end by 8 bases; junction bases not matched to a gene: 4. The CDR3 is made up of 13 amino acids. The CDR3 spells CASSGQGGGELFF. The CDR3 DNA follows: TGCGCCAGCAGTGGACAGGGTGGTGGGGAGCTGTTTTTT.

The CDR3 reads CASSLTRGGQNYYGYTF. The CDR3 DNA reads TGCGCCAGCAGCCTAACCAGGGGCGGCCAGAACTATTATGGCTACACCTTC. The genes are TRBV4-1 and TRBJ1-2, with D perhaps matching TRBD1 (6 bases). V lost 4 bases and J lost 5, with 23 bases in between. CDR3 length: 17 amino acids. Germline V gives CDR1 MGHRA, CDR2 YSYEKL.

The chain combines TRBV7-6 with TRBJ1-4; the match to TRBD1 covers 9 bases. Trimming removed 5 bases from V and 7 bases from J; junction bases left unmatched: 14. This CDR3 spans 17 amino acids. Germline V gene data show CDR1 as SGHVS and CDR2 as FNYEAQ. CDR3: CASSPWTGADVAEKLFF. Here the CDR3 DNA reads TGTGCCAGCAGCCCTTGGACAGGGGCCGATGTAGCTGAAAAACTGTTTTTT.

The CDR3 sequence is CASSVAGVYGSSTGELFF. DNA for the CDR3: TGTGCCAGCAGCGTAGCTGGGGTCTATGGGAGTTCCACCGGGGAGCTGTTTTTT. The chain is built from TRBV9 and TRBJ2-2; D is possibly TRBD2 (5 bases). Germline CDR1 is SGDLS and CDR2 is YYNGEE. V was clipped by 0 bases and J by 4 bases, with 19 bases between them. The CDR3 sequence is 18 residues long.

The genes are TRBV5-1 and TRBJ2-5; TRBD2 matches at 7 bases. Germline CDR1 is SGHRS and CDR2 is YFSETQ. This CDR3 spans 14 amino acids. J was trimmed by 4 bases and V by 3 bases; bases with no gene match: 6. The CDR3 protein is CASSSTSVGETQYF. The DNA of the CDR3 is TGCGCCAGCAGCTCAACTAGCGTTGGAGAGACCCAGTACTTC.

The V and J genes are TRBV19 and TRBJ2-1, with D hard to call. V was trimmed by 3 bases and J by 0 bases, leaving 9 bases between them. CDR3 size: 15 residues. Germline values: CDR1 LNHDA, CDR2 SQIVND (reference sequence). The CDR3 sequence is CASSIQYSSYNEQFF. The CDR3 bases are TGTGCCAGTAGTATTCAATATAGCTCCTACAATGAGCAGTTCTTC.

V is TRBV5-1 and J is TRBJ1-1, with TRBD1 as a possible D gene (5 bases). The germline V gene encodes CDR1 SGHRS and CDR2 YFSETQ. This CDR3 has 16 amino acids. V lost 0 bases, J lost 5 bases, and 17 bases lay in between. The CDR3 here is CASSLEGPMGFTEAFF. The CDR3 DNA sequence: TGCGCCAGCAGCTTGGAGGGGCCCATGGGGTTTACTGAAGCTTTCTTT.

Only a few counts were recorded for this clone. The chain links TRBV5-8 to TRBJ1-1, with TRBD1 identical over 9 bases. CDR3 length: 14 residues. V lost 4 bases to trimming and J lost 7 bases; unmatched junction nucleotides: 8. Germline V CDR1 and CDR2: SGHTS, YDEGEE. CDR3 protein: CASSEGTGRFEAFF. CDR3 nucleotide sequence: TGTGCCAGCAGCGAGGGGACAGGGCGATTTGAAGCTTTCTTT.

The chain carries TRBV10-3 and TRBJ2-7; tentatively, D is TRBD2 (5 bases). The CDR3 totals 11 residues. Deletions cut 3 bases from V and 10 bases from J, with 10 bases between. Germline CDR1 is ENHRY and CDR2 is SYGVKD. The CDR3 reads CAISDSGEQYF. The CDR3 DNA sequence: TGTGCCATCAGTGACTCCGGGGAACAGTACTTC.

The rearrangement links TRBV30 to TRBJ1-4, with D tentatively TRBD1 (6 bases). CDR3 length equals 11 residues. Germline V lookup: CDR1 GTSNPN, CDR2 SVGIG (reference sequence). The CDR3 is CAGAKREKLFF. The CDR3, as DNA: TGTGCGGGGGCCAAGAGGGAAAAACTGTTTTTT. Combining the CDR3 with reference TRBV30 and TRBJ1-4 gives the whole variable domain SQTIHQWPATLVQPVGSPLSLECTVEGTSNPNLYWYRQAAGRGLQLLFYSVGIGQISSEVPQNLSASRPQDRQFILSSKKLLLSDSGFYLCAGAKREKLFFGSGTQLSVL.

The gene calls are TRBV5-1 and TRBJ2-5, with TRBD2 matching 8 bases. The junction had 4 bases not matched to a gene; V was cut back by 3 bases and J by 3 bases. This CDR3 region has 14 residues. CDR1 is SGHRS, CDR2 YFSETQ, per germline. In DNA, the CDR3 is TGCGCCAGCAGCTCTGGTAGCGGGAAAGAGACCCAGTACTTC. Amino acid sequence: CASSSGSGKETQYF. The entire variable domain, with the rest obtained from reference TRBV5-1 and TRBJ2-5, is as follows: KAGVTQTPRYLIKTRGQQVTLSCSPISGHRSVSWYQQTPGQGLQFLFEYFSETQRNKGNFPGRFSGRQFSNSRSEMNVSTLELGDSALYLCASSSGSGKETQYFGPGTRLLVL.

The chain carries TRBV5-1 and TRBJ2-3; 7 bases agree with TRBD2. Germline CDR1 reads SGHRS; CDR2 reads YFSETQ. The trim removed 5 bases at V and 6 bases at J, leaving 9 bases unmatched. This CDR3 region has 14 residues. The CDR3 loop is CASSQAGLRDTQYF. In nucleotides, the CDR3 is TGCGCCAGCAGTCAAGCGGGACTTAGGGATACGCAGTATTTT. Looking up the rest from reference TRBV5-1 and TRBJ2-3 gives the full variable domain: KAGVTQTPRYLIKTRGQQVTLSCSPISGHRSVSWYQQTPGQGLQFLFEYFSETQRNKGNFPGRFSGRQFSNSRSEMNVSTLELGDSALYLCASSQAGLRDTQYFGPGTRLTVL.

The genes are TRBV2 and TRBJ1-2, with 8 bases that match TRBD1. The germline V gene has CDR1 SNHLY and CDR2 FYNNEI. CDR3 size: 15 residues. Trimming at V came to 5 bases and at J to 2 bases, leaving 7 bases not matched to a gene. For the CDR3, the DNA is TGTGCCAGCAGTCAAACGACAGGGGTAAACTATGGCTACACCTTC. As protein: CASSQTTGVNYGYTF.

V is TRBV7-9 and J is TRBJ1-2; D not certain. Trimming shortened V by 0 bases and J by 4 bases, and 6 bases separated the two germline ends. CDR1 is SEHNR and CDR2 is FQNEAQ in the germline V gene (reference sequence). The CDR3 runs to 13 residues. The CDR3 bases are TGTGCCAGCAGCTTAGCAGAGATCTATGGCTACACCTTC. Its translation: CASSLAEIYGYTF.

The genes are TRBV3-1 (or the pseudogene TRBV3-2) and TRBJ1-1; the D gene is possibly TRBD1 (6 bases). The V gene's germline CDR1 is LGHDT and CDR2 YNNKEL (reference sequence). CDR3 size: 14 residues. Trimming left V 4 bases short and J 5 bases short, with 14 bases between. CDR3 sequence (DNA): TGTGCCAGCAGCCTCTCAGGGGTAGGGACTGAAGCTTTCTTT. This encodes CASSLSGVGTEAFF.

The rearrangement links TRBV30 to TRBJ2-2; D is ambiguous. V lost 2 bases and J lost 5, with 9 bases in between. The CDR3 length is 13 residues. Per the germline V gene, CDR1 is GTSNPN and CDR2 is SVGIG (reference sequence). As DNA, the CDR3 is TGTGCCTGGAGTCCTACTTCGACCGGGGAGCTGTTTTTT. Translated: CAWSPTSTGELFF.

This clone was seen more than once but under ten times. The chain uses TRBV7-2 and TRBJ2-2; D is unresolved. The CDR3 sequence is 13 residues long. Per the germline V gene, CDR1 is SGHTA and CDR2 is FQGNSA. Trimming took 1 base from V and 9 from J, leaving 9 bases between them. The CDR3 loop is CASSLDRHRELFF. CDR3 sequence (DNA): TGTGCCAGCAGCTTAGACCGACACAGGGAGCTGTTTTTT.

This chain joins TRBV27 and TRBJ1-2, with 9 bases identical to TRBD1. This CDR3 has 15 residues. Trimming at V came to 3 bases and at J to 4 bases, leaving 6 bases not matched to a gene. Germline loops: CDR1 MNHEY, CDR2 SMNVEV (reference sequence). The CDR3 DNA sequence: TGTGCCAGCAGTTTCGGAACAGGGGGCCCCTATGGCTACACCTTC. Amino acids: CASSFGTGGPYGYTF.